These T cell receptor beta chains were read from a single sample in a study of T-cell reconstitution after alpha-beta-depleted transplantation in children. A single record per CDR3 protein comes from TCRdb applying MiXCR to the PCR reads. The data contain around 440,000 distinct CDR3 sequences, around 16% of them seen just once; the ten biggest clones take up over 25%. Sample: PBMCs, mostly from graft donor cells, taken 360 days after TCRalphabeta/CD19-depleted stem cell transplant. These receptors came from a boy younger than two who had a stem cell transplant for Wiskott-Aldrich syndrome, so the T cells may come from the graft donor. Each CDR3 is given with its conserved first and last residue. D genes are given only for firm matches. Size is stated for part of the rows, as once, few or many counts, or as a class when the clone is expanded.

size	D	J	V	DNA	CDR3
.	.	TRBJ2-3	TRBV7-9	TGTGCCAGCAGCAACCAGGAGGATACGCAGTATTTT	CASSNQEDTQYF
few	.	TRBJ2-3	TRBV24-1	TGTGCCACCTCTCGGAGCCCAAGCACAGATACGCAGTATTTT	CATSRSPSTDTQYF
.	.	TRBJ2-5	TRBV12-3/TRBV12-4	TGTGCCAGCAGTCGGGGGACAGCGAACCAAGAGACCCAGTACTTC	CASSRGTANQETQYF
.	.	TRBJ2-7	TRBV12-3/TRBV12-4	TGTGCCAGCAGTTTAGTCCAGCGGAGTCAGTACTTC	CASSLVQRSQYF
once	.	TRBJ1-1	TRBV10-3	TGTGCCATCAGTGAAAGAGGAGACACTGAAGCTTTCTTT	CAISERGDTEAFF
many	.	TRBJ2-5	TRBV18	TGTGCCAGCTCACCAGCACACCAAGAGACCCAGTACTTC	CASSPAHQETQYF
few	.	TRBJ1-2	TRBV4-3	TGCGCCAGCAGCCCCCAATTGGGGCCTAACTATGGCTACACCTTC	CASSPQLGPNYGYTF
few	.	TRBJ2-7	TRBV7-9	TGTGCCAGCAGCTTCGCTCTGGGGTCTTACGAGCAGTACTTC	CASSFALGSYEQYF
few	.	TRBJ2-7	TRBV3-1	TGTGCCAGCACCCGAGGCTTCTTGACCTACGAGCAGTACTTC	CASTRGFLTYEQYF
.	.	TRBJ2-3	TRBV10-3	TGTGCCATCAGTGAGTCGTCGTGGGAGGGCACAGATACGCAGTATTTT	CAISESSWEGTDTQYF
.	.	TRBJ2-7	TRBV21-1	TGTGCCAGCAGCAATGGGGGACTAGCGGGAGGCCCTTACTCCTACGAGCAGTACTTC	CASSNGGLAGGPYSYEQYF
few	.	TRBJ2-1	TRBV10-3	TGTGCCACCCAAGGGACCCCCTACAATGAGCAGTTCTTC	CATQGTPYNEQFF
few	TRBD2	TRBJ2-1	TRBV4-3	TGCGCCAGCAGCCAAGATGGTACTAGCGGGACGGAGCAGTTCTTC	CASSQDGTSGTEQFF
.	.	TRBJ1-5	TRBV12-3/TRBV12-4	TGTGCCAGCAGCCCCTTTCTAGGGGGGCGCGAGGATCAGCCCCAGCATTTT	CASSPFLGGREDQPQHF
.	TRBD2	TRBJ2-1	TRBV12-5	TGTGCTAGTGGTTTGATCCATAAGGGACTAGCGGGGGGCCGGGCCAATGAGCAGTTCTTC	CASGLIHKGLAGGRANEQFF
.	.	TRBJ1-1	TRBV4-1	TGCGCCAGCACCCCCAAGCAGTGGGTAAAGACTGAAGCTTTCTTT	CASTPKQWVKTEAFF
many	TRBD2	TRBJ2-5	TRBV12-3/TRBV12-4	TGTGCCAGCAGTCCGGGACTAGCGGGAGTGGAGACCCAGTACTTC	CASSPGLAGVETQYF
.	.	TRBJ2-7	TRBV12-3/TRBV12-4	TGTGCCAGCAGTTCAGACCTCAGGGCCTACGAGCAGTACTTC	CASSSDLRAYEQYF
few	.	TRBJ2-4	TRBV20-1	TGCAGTGCTAGAGAGGTGTTGCCGGGGCTACTAGCCAAAAACATTCAGTACTTC	CSAREVLPGLLAKNIQYF
.	.	TRBJ2-3	TRBV5-1	TGCGCCAGCAGCTTAACTCTAGCCGTCACAGATACGCAGTATTTT	CASSLTLAVTDTQYF
many	.	TRBJ1-4	TRBV12-3/TRBV12-4	TGTGCCAGCAGGGCGGACAGAGAAAAACTGTTTTTT	CASRADREKLFF
few	TRBD2	TRBJ2-5	TRBV5-5	TGTGCCAGCAGCTTGAGTCTAGCGGGAAAGGGGACCCAGTACTTC	CASSLSLAGKGTQYF
.	.	TRBJ2-1	TRBV3-1	TGTGCCAGCAGCCCCAACCGCTGGACCGTGCCCGACAATGAGCAGTTCTTC	CASSPNRWTVPDNEQFF
.	TRBD2	TRBJ2-7	TRBV5-4	TGTGCCAGCAGCTCGTCTTATCAGCGGGGGACTACCTACGAGCAGTACTTC	CASSSSYQRGTTYEQYF
.	TRBD2	TRBJ2-3	TRBV5-1	TGCGCCAGCAGCTTGGTCCGGACTAGCGGGGATACGCAGTATTTT	CASSLVRTSGDTQYF
.	TRBD2	TRBJ2-3	TRBV11-1	TGTGCCAGCAGCTTAGCGGGACTAGCGGGAGCCATGACAGATACGCAGTATTTT	CASSLAGLAGAMTDTQYF